This TCR beta chain was captured in a study of T cell repertoires in cytomegalovirus infection. Looking at the study overall: Public TCR beta signatures were indicative of both CMV infection and a matching HLA type. Broader study findings: Pooled public TCR beta family frequency picked out CMV carriers with the relevant HLA.

In germline, CDR1 is MDHEN, CDR2 SYDVKM. With 7 bases clipped from V and 6 bases from J, the junction kept 14 bases outside the gene matches. CDR3 size: 15 residues. A single record per CDR3 protein comes from TCRdb applying MiXCR to the reads. The data show hundreds of thousands of distinct CDR3 sequences, with under 20% seen just once and around 12% held by the top ten. Turning to this clonotype: The antigen remains undetermined.

This chain connects TRBV28 to TRBJ1-1; the match to TRBD1 covers 7 bases. The specimen sequenced was PBMCs. The sequence came from a human donor in good health (CMV status not recorded). Some clones in this sample may be carry-over from other donors' samples. The CDR3 spells CASNPADRVLSEAFF. In nucleotides, the CDR3 is TGTGCCAGCAATCCGGCAGACAGGGTGTTATCTGAAGCTTTCTTT.